This TCR beta chain was captured in a study of blood T cell repertoires in COVID-19. On the study more broadly: Material from acute and convalescent COVID-19 was sourced from the United States, Italy and Spain. PBMCs, B-cell-depleted T cells, or T cells were the source of the cDNA or gDNA that made up the material.

How the authors handled the data: Estimation of nucleated cell counts was performed using reference gene primer amplification. Using immunoSEQ multiplex PCR, the repertoire was profiled, and TCRdb retains in-frame clones only, with some absent. The V and J calls and clone size were taken over from that table, and D and trimming were inferred from the DNA. The data show around 20,000 clones, approximately 88% seen once. The CDR3 runs to 13 residues. The V gene end was trimmed by 3 bases and the J gene end by 3 bases; junction bases not matched to a gene: 2. Germline-derived CDR1 and CDR2 are SEHNR and FQNEAQ (reference sequence).

Sequenced: peripheral blood. The TCR sequence derives from a human donor in a cohort sampled during active COVID-19. The chain uses TRBV7-9 and TRBJ2-7; 7 nucleotides match TRBD1. CDR3 DNA sequence: TGTGCCAGCAGCTTTGGGACAGACTACGAGCAGTACTTC. Its protein is CASSFGTDYEQYF.